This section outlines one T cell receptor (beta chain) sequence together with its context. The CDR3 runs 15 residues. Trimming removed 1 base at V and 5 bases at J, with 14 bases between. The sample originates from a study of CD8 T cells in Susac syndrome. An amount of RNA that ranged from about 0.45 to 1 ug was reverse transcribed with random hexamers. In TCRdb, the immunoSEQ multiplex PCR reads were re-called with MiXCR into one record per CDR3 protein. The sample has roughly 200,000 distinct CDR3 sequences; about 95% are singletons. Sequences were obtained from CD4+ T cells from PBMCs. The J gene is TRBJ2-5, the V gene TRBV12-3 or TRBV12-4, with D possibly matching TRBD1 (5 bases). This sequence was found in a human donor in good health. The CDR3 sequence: CASSLGTRVQETQYF. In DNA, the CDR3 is TGTGCCAGCAGTTTAGGGACCAGGGTCCAGGAGACCCAGTACTTC.